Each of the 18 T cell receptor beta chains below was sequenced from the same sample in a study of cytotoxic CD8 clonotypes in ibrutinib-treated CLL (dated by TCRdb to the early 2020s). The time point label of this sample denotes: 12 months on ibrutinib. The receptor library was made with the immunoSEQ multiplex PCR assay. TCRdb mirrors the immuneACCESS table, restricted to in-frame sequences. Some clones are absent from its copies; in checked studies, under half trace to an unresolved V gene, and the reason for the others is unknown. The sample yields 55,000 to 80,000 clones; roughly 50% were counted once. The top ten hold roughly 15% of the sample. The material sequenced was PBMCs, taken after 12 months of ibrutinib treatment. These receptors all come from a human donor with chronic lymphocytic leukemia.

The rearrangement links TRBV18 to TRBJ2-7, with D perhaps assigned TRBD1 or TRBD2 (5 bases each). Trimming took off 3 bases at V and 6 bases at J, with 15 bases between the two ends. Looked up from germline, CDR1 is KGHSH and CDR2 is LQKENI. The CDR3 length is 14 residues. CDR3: CASSPGRKTGEQYV. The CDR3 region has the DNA TGTGCCAGCTCACCGGGACGTAAGACGGGCGAGCAGTACGTC.

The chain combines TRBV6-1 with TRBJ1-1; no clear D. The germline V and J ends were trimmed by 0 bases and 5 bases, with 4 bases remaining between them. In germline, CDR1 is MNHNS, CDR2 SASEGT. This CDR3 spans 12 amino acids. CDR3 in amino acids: CASSEALTEAFF. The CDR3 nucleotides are TGTGCCAGCAGTGAAGCACTTACTGAAGCTTTCTTT.

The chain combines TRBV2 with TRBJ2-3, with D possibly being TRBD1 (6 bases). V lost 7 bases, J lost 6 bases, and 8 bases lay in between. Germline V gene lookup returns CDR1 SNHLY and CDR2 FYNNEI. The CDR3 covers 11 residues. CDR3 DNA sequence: TGTGCCAGCACAGGGGTGGATACGCAGTATTTT. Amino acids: CASTGVDTQYF. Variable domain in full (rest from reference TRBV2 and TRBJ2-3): EPEVTQTPSHQVTQMGQEVILRCVPISNHLYFYWYRQILGQKVEFLVSFYNNEISEKSEIFDDQFSVERPDGSNFTLKIRSTKLEDSAMYFCASTGVDTQYFGPGTRLTVL.

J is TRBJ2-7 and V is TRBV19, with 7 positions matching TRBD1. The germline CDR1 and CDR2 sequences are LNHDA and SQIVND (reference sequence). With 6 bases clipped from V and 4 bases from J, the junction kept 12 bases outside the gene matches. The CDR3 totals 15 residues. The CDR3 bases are TGTGCCAGTAGCCGATTTGGACAGGCCGGTTACGAGCAGTACTTC. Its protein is CASSRFGQAGYEQYF.

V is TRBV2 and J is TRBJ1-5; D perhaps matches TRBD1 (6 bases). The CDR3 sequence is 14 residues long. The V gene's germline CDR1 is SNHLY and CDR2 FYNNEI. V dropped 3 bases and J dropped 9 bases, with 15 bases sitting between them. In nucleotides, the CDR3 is TGTGCCAGCAGTGAGCGGCAGGGGCATTGGCCCCAGCATTTT. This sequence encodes CASSERQGHWPQHF.

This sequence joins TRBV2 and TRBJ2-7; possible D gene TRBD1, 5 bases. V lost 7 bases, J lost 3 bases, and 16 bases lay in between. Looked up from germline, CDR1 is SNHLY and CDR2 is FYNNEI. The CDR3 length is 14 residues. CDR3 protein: CASTPTVTVYEQYF. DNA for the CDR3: TGTGCCAGCACCCCGACAGTCACCGTCTACGAGCAGTACTTC. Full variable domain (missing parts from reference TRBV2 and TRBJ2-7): EPEVTQTPSHQVTQMGQEVILRCVPISNHLYFYWYRQILGQKVEFLVSFYNNEISEKSEIFDDQFSVERPDGSNFTLKIRSTKLEDSAMYFCASTPTVTVYEQYFGPGTRLTVT.

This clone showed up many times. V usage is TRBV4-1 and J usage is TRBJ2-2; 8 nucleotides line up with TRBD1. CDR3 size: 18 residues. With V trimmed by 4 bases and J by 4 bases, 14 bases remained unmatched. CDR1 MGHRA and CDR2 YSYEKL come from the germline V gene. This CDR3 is CASSRQGRQGLSTGELFF. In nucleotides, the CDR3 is TGCGCCAGCAGCCGGCAGGGTAGACAGGGGCTGAGCACCGGGGAGCTGTTTTTT.

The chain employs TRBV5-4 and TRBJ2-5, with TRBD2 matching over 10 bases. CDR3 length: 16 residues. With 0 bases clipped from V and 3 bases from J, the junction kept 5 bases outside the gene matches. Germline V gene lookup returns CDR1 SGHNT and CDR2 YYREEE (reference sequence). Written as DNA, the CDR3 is TGTGCCAGCAGCTTGGTGAAACTAGCGGGGAAAGAGACCCAGTACTTC. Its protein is CASSLVKLAGKETQYF.

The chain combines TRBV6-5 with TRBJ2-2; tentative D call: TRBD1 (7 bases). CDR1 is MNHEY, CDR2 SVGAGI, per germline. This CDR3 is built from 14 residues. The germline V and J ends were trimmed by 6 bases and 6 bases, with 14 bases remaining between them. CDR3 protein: CASREGAGPGELFF. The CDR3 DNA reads TGTGCCAGCAGAGAGGGGGCGGGACCCGGGGAGCTGTTTTTT.

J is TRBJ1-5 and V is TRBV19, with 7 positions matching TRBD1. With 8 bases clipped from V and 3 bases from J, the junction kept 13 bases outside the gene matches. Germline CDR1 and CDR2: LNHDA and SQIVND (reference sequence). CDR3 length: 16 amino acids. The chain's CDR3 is CASSRTGTVINQPQHF. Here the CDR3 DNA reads TGTGCCAGTTCCCGGACCGGGACAGTAATCAATCAGCCCCAGCATTTT.

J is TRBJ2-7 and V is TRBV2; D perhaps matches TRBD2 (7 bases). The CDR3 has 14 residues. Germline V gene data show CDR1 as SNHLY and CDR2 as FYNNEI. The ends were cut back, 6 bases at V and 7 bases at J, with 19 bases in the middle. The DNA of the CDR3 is TGTGCCAGCAGGGTAGGTGGGGGGGCCGGGGAGCAGTACGTC. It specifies CASRVGGGAGEQYV.

CDR3 DNA: TGTGCCAGCAGCTTTGGGCGGAGGTACGAGCAGTACGTC. Its translation: CASSFGRRYEQYV. The chain uses TRBV5-5 and TRBJ2-7; TRBD2 might be the D (5 bases). V was pared by 2 bases and J by 4 bases, with 10 bases between. The CDR3 has 13 residues. Germline CDR1 is SGHKS and CDR2 is YYEKEE (reference sequence).

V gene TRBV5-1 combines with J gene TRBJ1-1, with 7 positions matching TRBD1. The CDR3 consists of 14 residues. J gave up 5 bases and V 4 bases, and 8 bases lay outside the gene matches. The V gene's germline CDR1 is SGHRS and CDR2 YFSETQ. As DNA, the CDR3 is TGCGCCAGCAGCACCTCAGGGGGATTAACTGAAGCTTTCTTT. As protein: CASSTSGGLTEAFF.

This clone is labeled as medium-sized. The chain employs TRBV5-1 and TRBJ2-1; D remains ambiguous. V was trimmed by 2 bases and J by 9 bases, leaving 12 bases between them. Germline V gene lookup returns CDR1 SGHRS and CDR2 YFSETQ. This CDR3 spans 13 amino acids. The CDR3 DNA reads TGCGCCAGCAGCTTTGACGTTTTGACTGAGCAGTTCTTC. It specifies CASSFDVLTEQFF.

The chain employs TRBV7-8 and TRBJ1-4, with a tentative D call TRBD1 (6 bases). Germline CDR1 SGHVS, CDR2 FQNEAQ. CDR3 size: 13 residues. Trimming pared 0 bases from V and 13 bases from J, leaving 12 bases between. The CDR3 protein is CASSLAIQGRLFF. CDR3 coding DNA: TGTGCCAGCAGCTTAGCGATACAGGGTAGACTGTTTTTT.

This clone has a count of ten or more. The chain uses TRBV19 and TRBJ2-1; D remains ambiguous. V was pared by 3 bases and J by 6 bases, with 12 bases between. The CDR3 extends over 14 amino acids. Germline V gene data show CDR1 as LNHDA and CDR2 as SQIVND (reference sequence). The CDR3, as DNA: TGTGCCAGTAGTATTCAGGAGTTGGTCAATGAGCAGTTCTTC. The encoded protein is CASSIQELVNEQFF.

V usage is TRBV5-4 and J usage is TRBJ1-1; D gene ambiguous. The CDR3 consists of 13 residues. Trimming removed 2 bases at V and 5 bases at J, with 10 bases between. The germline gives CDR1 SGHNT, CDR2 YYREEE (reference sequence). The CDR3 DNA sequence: TGTGCCAGCAGCTTAGGCCGGTGGACTGAAGCTTTCTTT. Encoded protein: CASSLGRWTEAFF.

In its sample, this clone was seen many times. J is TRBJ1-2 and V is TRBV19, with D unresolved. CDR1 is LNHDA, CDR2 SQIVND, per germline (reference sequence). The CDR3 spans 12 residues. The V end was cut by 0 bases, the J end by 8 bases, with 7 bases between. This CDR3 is CASSIEGYGYTF. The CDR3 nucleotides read TGTGCCAGTAGTATAGAAGGGTACGGCTACACCTTC. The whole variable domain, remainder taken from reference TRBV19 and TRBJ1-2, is DGGITQSPKYLFRKEGQNVTLSCEQNLNHDAMYWYRQDPGQGLRLIYYSQIVNDFQKGDIAEGYSVSREKKESFPLTVTSAQKNPTAFYLCASSIEGYGYTFGSGTRLTVV.